A selection of T cell receptor beta chains follows, all from one sample in a study of control samples from healthy donors and cancer patients. The protocol was immunoSEQ multiplex PCR, while the TCRdb copy is restricted to in-frame clones and leaves out a portion. The data contain approximately 160,000 clones, roughly 92% of them singletons. The specimen sequenced was blood. The source of these receptors is a woman in her 30s in good health. Each CDR3 is given with its conserved first and last residue. D genes are given only for firm matches. Clone size is not always given. Where it is, it says once, few, many or a class for expanded clones.

J | size | V | D | DNA | CDR3
TRBJ1-1 | . | TRBV6-5 | . | TGTGCCAGCAGTTACCTACAGGGGAACACTGAAGCTTTCTTT | CASSYLQGNTEAFF
TRBJ1-5 | . | TRBV6-6 | . | TGTGCCAGCAGTTACGCAGGGTCACAGCCCCAGCATTTT | CASSYAGSQPQHF
TRBJ2-7 | . | TRBV14 | TRBD2 | TGTGCCAGCAGCAACGGACCAGCGGGAGGGAGAAGAACCTACGAGCAGTACTTC | CASSNGPAGGRRTYEQYF
TRBJ1-1 | once | TRBV7-9 | . | TGTGCCAGCAGCTTCGCTCGGACTTACACTGAAGCTTTCTTT | CASSFARTYTEAFF
TRBJ1-1 | . | TRBV10-2 | . | TGCGCCAGCAGGGTCACTTTGAACACTGAAGCTTTCTTT | CASRVTLNTEAFF
TRBJ2-5 | . | TRBV27 | . | TGTGCCAGCTTTAGTTTGACCCCACTGGGGAGTGGGCAAGAGACCCAGTACTTC | CASFSLTPLGSGQETQYF
TRBJ2-1 | . | TRBV10-1 | . | TGCGCCAGCAGTGAAGGAACCTCCTACAATGAGCAGTTCTTC | CASSEGTSYNEQFF
TRBJ2-2 | . | TRBV10-3 | TRBD2 | TGTGCCATCAGTGAGACGGGACTAGCGGGGAACACCGGGGAGCTGTTTTTT | CAISETGLAGNTGELFF
TRBJ1-5 | . | TRBV5-5 | TRBD1 | TGTGCCAGCAGCTTTGGGGACAGGGGGGCAAGGCCCCAGCATTTT | CASSFGDRGARPQHF
TRBJ2-5 | . | TRBV19 | . | TGTGCCAGTAGATACAGTGGCCGAGAGACCCAGTACTTC | CASRYSGRETQYF
TRBJ2-3 | . | TRBV3-1/TRBV3-2 | TRBD2 | TGTGCCAGCAGCCCATCGACTAGCGCATACACAGATACGCAGTATTTT | CASSPSTSAYTDTQYF
TRBJ1-5 | . | TRBV6-5 | . | TGTGCCAGCAGTCCGACAGATAATCAGCCCCAGCATTTT | CASSPTDNQPQHF
TRBJ2-4 | . | TRBV5-1 | . | TGCGCCAGCAGCCGGGGGGCGGGGGACATTCAGTACTTC | CASSRGAGDIQYF
TRBJ2-7 | . | TRBV19 | . | TGTGCCAGTAGTTTTGGTTACGAGCAGTACTTC | CASSFGYEQYF
TRBJ2-3 | . | TRBV30 | . | TGTGCCTGGAGTGTACGAGGGGGGTTGGCAGATACGCAGTATTTT | CAWSVRGGLADTQYF
TRBJ2-7 | . | TRBV5-5 | TRBD2 | TGTGCCAGCAGCTTGGGTACTAGCGACTCCTACGAGCAGTACTTC | CASSLGTSDSYEQYF
TRBJ2-7 | . | TRBV6-2/TRBV6-3 | TRBD1 | TGTGCCAGCAGTTACTCGACAGGGGGCGCGGGGCAGTACTTC | CASSYSTGGAGQYF
TRBJ2-1 | . | TRBV30 | . | TGTGCCTGGAAAAAGGGAGCTAATGAGCAGTTCTTC | CAWKKGANEQFF
TRBJ1-5 | few | TRBV7-9 | . | TGTGCCAGCAGCTTACTCGGGGATTTCGGGAATCAGCCCCAGCATTTT | CASSLLGDFGNQPQHF
TRBJ1-5 | . | TRBV7-9 | . | TGTGCCAGCAGTCAGACAGATCAGCCCCAGCATTTT | CASSQTDQPQHF
TRBJ2-1 | . | TRBV9 | . | TGTGCCAGCAGCGTGGACGGTTGGCGGGCCAGCTCCTACAATGAGCAGTTCTTC | CASSVDGWRASSYNEQFF
TRBJ2-1 | once | TRBV27 | . | TGTGCCAGCAGCCGCACCCTAAGCTCCTACAATGAGCAGTTCTTC | CASSRTLSSYNEQFF
TRBJ1-2 | . | TRBV9 | TRBD1 | TGTGCCAGCAGCCCCCGGGACAGCGCGGGCTACACCTTC | CASSPRDSAGYTF
TRBJ1-6 | . | TRBV18 | . | TGTGCCAGCTCACCACCCGCTTCGCCAAATTCACCCCTCCACTTT | CASSPPASPNSPLHF
TRBJ2-5 | . | TRBV10-3 | . | TGTGCCATCAGTGAGTCAGGGACGGGGGAGACCCAGTACTTC | CAISESGTGETQYF
TRBJ2-5 | . | TRBV28 | TRBD1 | TGTGCCAGCAGTTGGCAGGGGGAGTTAAAGACCCAGTACTTC | CASSWQGELKTQYF
TRBJ2-3 | . | TRBV5-1 | TRBD2 | TGCGCCAGCAGCTCTGGACTAGCGGGAGAAGATACGCAGTATTTT | CASSSGLAGEDTQYF
TRBJ2-7 | . | TRBV7-9 | . | TGTGCCAGCAGCCCCTGGACAGATTCCTACGAGCAGTACTTC | CASSPWTDSYEQYF
TRBJ2-7 | once | TRBV28 | . | TGTGCCAGCAGTTTAGGGTCAAGAGACGAGCAGTACTTC | CASSLGSRDEQYF
TRBJ2-7 | . | TRBV28 | TRBD2 | TGTGCCAGCAGTTTACCGGGGACTAGCGGGGCCTACGAGCAGTACTTC | CASSLPGTSGAYEQYF
TRBJ2-5 | . | TRBV5-1 | . | TGCGCCAGCAGCTTTTTAGGGACTGAGACCCAGTACTTC | CASSFLGTETQYF
TRBJ2-7 | . | TRBV3-1/TRBV3-2 | . | TGTGCCAGCAGCCAAGAAGGGGCTAGCTACGAGCAGTACTTC | CASSQEGASYEQYF
TRBJ1-2 | . | TRBV19 | . | TGTGCCAGTAGTATAGGCGGCATCGGCTATGGCTACACCTTC | CASSIGGIGYGYTF
TRBJ1-1 | . | TRBV28 | TRBD1 | TGTGCCAGCAGTCCCCCTCGACAGGGACCAGCTTTCTTT | CASSPPRQGPAFF
TRBJ2-3 | . | TRBV7-3 | . | TGTGCCAGCAGCCCCTCCCTCACAGATACGCAGTATTTT | CASSPSLTDTQYF
TRBJ1-1 | . | TRBV4-2 | TRBD1 | TGTGCCAGCAGCCAAGATTGGGGGATTTGGGACAGGGGGACGACTGAAGCTTTCTTT | CASSQDWGIWDRGTTEAFF
TRBJ1-2 | . | TRBV7-9 | TRBD1 | TGTGCCAGCAGCTTAGGGGTAGGAGGACAGGGGGCGCGAAACTATGGCTACACCTTC | CASSLGVGGQGARNYGYTF
TRBJ1-5 | once | TRBV6-5 | . | TGTGCCAGCAGTTACTCGGGGAGGCAGCCCCAGCATTTT | CASSYSGRQPQHF
TRBJ1-1 | . | TRBV12-3/TRBV12-4 | . | TGTGCCAGCAGTTTACGGCAGGAAACTGAAGCTTTCTTT | CASSLRQETEAFF
TRBJ2-5 | . | TRBV4-1 | . | TGCGCCAGCAGCCAAGTTCCGGGACCAAGAGGGACCCAGTACTTC | CASSQVPGPRGTQYF
TRBJ2-5 | . | TRBV19 | TRBD2 | TGTGCCAGTAGTATTCTAGCGGGGGGAGAGACCCAGTACTTC | CASSILAGGETQYF
TRBJ2-7 | . | TRBV5-1 | TRBD2 | TGCGCCAGCAGCGAAGGGACTAGCGTCGAGCAGTACTTC | CASSEGTSVEQYF